Below, 16 T cell receptor beta chains from the same sample are listed, as sequenced in a study of cytomegalovirus exposure and HLA in healthy donors (dated by TCRdb to 2016 to 2017). Libraries were built with the immunoSEQ multiplex PCR assay. For the multiplex PCR, a mixture combining 60 forward primers for TCR Vbeta segments and 13 reverse primers for TCR Jbeta segments was used. TCRdb provides this immuneACCESS table in a form limited to in-frame rearrangements. Some clones are lacking; in checked studies, under half of them reflect an unresolved V gene, and why the rest are absent is not known. The sample profile shows 130,000 or so clones; roughly 74% of them were found once. The ten largest account for 7.3% of the sample. Material: PBMCs. The receptors derive from a male donor in good health and CMV-seronegative.

The chain employs TRBV25-1 and TRBJ1-1; D is possibly TRBD1 (5 bases). The CDR3 is 16 amino acids. The germline V and J ends were trimmed by 0 bases and 0 bases, with 11 bases remaining between them. Germline V gene sequence: CDR1 MGHDK, CDR2 SYGVNS. The CDR3 DNA reads TGTGCCAGCAGTGAATATACGCCAGGGCTGAACACTGAAGCTTTCTTT. It specifies CASSEYTPGLNTEAFF.

The J gene is TRBJ2-7, the V gene TRBV7-2; 15 bases are shared with TRBD2. CDR1 and CDR2 (germline): SGHTA, FQGNSA. The CDR3 covers 17 residues. The V and J ends lost 1 base and 4 bases, in that order; junction bases with no gene match: 5. The CDR3 DNA reads TGTGCCAGCAGCTTAGGGAGGACTAGCGGGAGGGTTTACGAGCAGTACTTC. It specifies CASSLGRTSGRVYEQYF.

The CDR3: CASSPHPRGATGELFF. CDR3 DNA: TGTGCCAGCAGCCCCCACCCACGGGGGGCTACCGGGGAGCTGTTTTTT. The V and J genes are TRBV7-3 and TRBJ2-2, with TRBD2 as a possible D gene (7 bases). There are 16 residues in the CDR3. The V gene's germline CDR1 is SGHTA and CDR2 FQGTGA. The V gene lost 5 bases and the J gene lost 5 bases, with 18 bases spanning the gap.

The V and J genes are TRBV4-2 and TRBJ1-5; perhaps TRBD1 as D (5 bases). This CDR3 spans 15 amino acids. The germline V gene encodes CDR1 LGHNA and CDR2 YNFKEQ. V lost 0 bases and J 7 bases, leaving 13 bases between the germline ends. The CDR3 DNA is TGTGCCAGCAGCCAAGATGGGGGAGGAAGACAGCCCCAGCATTTT. Its translation: CASSQDGGGRQPQHF.

This rearrangement joins TRBV4-3 to TRBJ2-7; 10 nucleotides align to TRBD2. The CDR3 is 16 residues long. V dropped 1 base and J dropped 5; count of bases not matched to a gene: 8. Germline V CDR1 and CDR2: LGHNA, YSLEER. The CDR3, as DNA: TGCGCCAGCAGCCAAGGAGTTAGCGGGAGGTTCCACGAGCAGTACTTC. Translation gives CASSQGVSGRFHEQYF.

This clone was counted a single time. The chain employs TRBV30 and TRBJ2-6; D is ambiguous. The CDR3 is 14 residues long. Germline assignment: CDR1 GTSNPN and CDR2 SVGIG (reference sequence). V shed 2 bases and J shed 3 bases, with 8 bases lying between them. Here the CDR3 DNA reads TGTGCCTGGAGTCCCGGTAGTGGGGCCAACGTCCTGACTTTC. Its translation is CAWSPGSGANVLTF.

This clone was counted a single time. The J gene is TRBJ1-5, the V gene TRBV27; 10 nucleotides align to TRBD1. The trim removed 2 bases at V and 0 bases at J, leaving 4 bases unmatched. The CDR3 is 17 amino acids. Germline V lookup: CDR1 MNHEY, CDR2 SMNVEV (reference sequence). This CDR3 is CASSLRTGGISNQPQHF. CDR3 nucleotides: TGTGCCAGCAGTTTAAGGACAGGGGGGATTAGCAATCAGCCCCAGCATTTT.

This chain connects TRBV28 to TRBJ2-1; D might be TRBD1 (5 bases). This CDR3 has 13 amino acids. V shed 6 bases and J shed 5 bases, with 11 bases lying between them. Germline assignment: CDR1 MDHEN and CDR2 SYDVKM. CDR3 coding DNA: TGTGCCAGCAGCCTCACAGGCCACAATGAGCAGTTCTTC. Residues: CASSLTGHNEQFF.

The chain joins TRBV7-8 to TRBJ2-7; 10 bases fit TRBD2. The CDR3 has 15 amino acids. Per germline, CDR1 SGHVS and CDR2 FQNEAQ. Trimming took 5 bases from V and 0 from J; bases not matched to a gene: 4. The CDR3 sequence is CASSLSGRSSYEQYF. As DNA, the CDR3 is TGTGCCAGCAGCCTTAGCGGGAGGAGCTCCTACGAGCAGTACTTC.

The chain combines TRBV6-1 with TRBJ2-7, with 7 bases matching TRBD1. The CDR3 totals 15 residues. V gave up 3 bases and J gave up 5 bases; unmatched junction bases: 10. CDR1 and CDR2 (germline): MNHNS, SASEGT. CDR3 coding DNA: TGTGCCAGCAGTGAGCCGACAGGGAGTTGGGACGAGCAGTACTTC. Translated: CASSEPTGSWDEQYF.

The genes are TRBV28 and TRBJ2-7; the match to TRBD1 covers 10 bases. CDR1 MDHEN and CDR2 SYDVKM come from the germline V gene. Trimming cost V 6 bases and J 5 bases; bases outside gene matches: 7. The CDR3 has 14 residues. This chain's CDR3 is CASSTGTGVDEQYF. CDR3 coding DNA: TGTGCCAGCAGCACCGGGACAGGGGTCGACGAGCAGTACTTC.

With regard to this clone: The sample carries other DNA sequences with the same CDR3. The chain is built from TRBV28 and TRBJ2-5, with a possible D match to TRBD1 (6 bases). The CDR3 totals 14 residues. The V end was cut by 4 bases, the J end by 2 bases, with 11 bases between. Germline V gives CDR1 MDHEN, CDR2 SYDVKM. CDR3 loop: CASSSPGTQETQYF. CDR3 nucleotide sequence: TGTGCCAGCAGTTCCCCAGGGACACAAGAGACCCAGTACTTC.

The V gene is TRBV7-2, the J gene TRBJ1-3, with a possible D match to TRBD1 (5 bases). Trimming removed 5 bases at V and 3 bases at J, with 14 bases between. Germline values: CDR1 SGHTA, CDR2 FQGNSA. The CDR3 length is 15 residues. The CDR3 DNA is TGTGCCAGCAGCCGGGGAGGGGCGGGTGGAAACACCATATATTTT. Amino acid sequence: CASSRGGAGGNTIYF.

The CDR3 DNA sequence: TGCGCCAGCAGCCAAGTGGCTCGGGTGGTAGATACGCAGTATTTT. Residues: CASSQVARVVDTQYF. V usage is TRBV4-3 and J usage is TRBJ2-3, with no clear D. Per germline, CDR1 LGHNA and CDR2 YSLEER. V lost 1 base and J 5 bases, leaving 13 bases between the germline ends. The CDR3 covers 15 residues.

V gene TRBV7-6 combines with J gene TRBJ1-3, with a tentative D call TRBD1 (6 bases). V lost 1 base, J lost 4 bases, and 14 bases lay in between. Germline values: CDR1 SGHVS, CDR2 FNYEAQ. The CDR3 sequence is 16 residues long. The CDR3 DNA reads TGTGCCAGCAGCTTAGTGGGGGCAAGTATCGGAAACACCATATATTTT. Amino acids: CASSLVGASIGNTIYF.

This chain links TRBV5-5 with TRBJ2-7; TRBD1 agrees at 9 bases. CDR3 length: 14 amino acids. The V and J ends lost 3 bases and 6 bases, in that order; junction bases with no gene match: 7. Germline-derived CDR1 and CDR2 are SGHKS and YYEKEE (reference sequence). The DNA of the CDR3 is TGTGCCAGCAGCTCCCGGGACAGGGTATCCGAGCAGTACTTC. Translation gives CASSSRDRVSEQYF.